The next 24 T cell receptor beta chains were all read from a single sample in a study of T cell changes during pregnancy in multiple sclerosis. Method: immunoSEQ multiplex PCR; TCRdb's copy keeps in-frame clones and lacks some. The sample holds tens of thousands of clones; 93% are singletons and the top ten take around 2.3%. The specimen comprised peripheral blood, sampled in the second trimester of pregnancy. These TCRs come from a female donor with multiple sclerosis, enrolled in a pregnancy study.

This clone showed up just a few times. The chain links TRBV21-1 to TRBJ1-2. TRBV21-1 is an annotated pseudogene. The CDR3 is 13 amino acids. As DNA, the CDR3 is TGTGCCAGCAGACGTAGGAGTTGGTGCGGCTACACCTTC. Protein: CASRRRSWCGYTF.

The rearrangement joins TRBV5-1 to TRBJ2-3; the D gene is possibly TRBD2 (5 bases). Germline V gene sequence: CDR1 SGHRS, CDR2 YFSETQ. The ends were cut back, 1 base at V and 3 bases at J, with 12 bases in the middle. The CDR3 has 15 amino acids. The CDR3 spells CASSLRGLGTDTQYF. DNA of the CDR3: TGCGCCAGCAGCTTGCGAGGGCTGGGGACAGATACGCAGTATTTT. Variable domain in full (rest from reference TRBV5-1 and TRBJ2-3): KAGVTQTPRYLIKTRGQQVTLSCSPISGHRSVSWYQQTPGQGLQFLFEYFSETQRNKGNFPGRFSGRQFSNSRSEMNVSTLELGDSALYLCASSLRGLGTDTQYFGPGTRLTVL.

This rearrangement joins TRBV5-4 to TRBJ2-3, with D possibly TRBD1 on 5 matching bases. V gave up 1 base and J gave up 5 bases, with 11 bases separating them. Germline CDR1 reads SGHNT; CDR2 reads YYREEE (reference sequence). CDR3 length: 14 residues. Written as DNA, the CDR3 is TGTGCCAGCAGCTTGCGCGACAGAGAAGATACGCAGTATTTT. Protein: CASSLRDREDTQYF.

CDR3 DNA sequence: TGTGCCAGCAGGGACAGTCTGCGAACTGAAGCTTTCTTT. Encoded protein: CASRDSLRTEAFF. J is TRBJ1-1 and V is TRBV6-1, with D possibly matching TRBD1 (6 bases). The length of the CDR3 is 13 residues. Germline CDR1 MNHNS, CDR2 SASEGT. V lost 6 bases, J lost 5 bases, and 13 bases lay in between.

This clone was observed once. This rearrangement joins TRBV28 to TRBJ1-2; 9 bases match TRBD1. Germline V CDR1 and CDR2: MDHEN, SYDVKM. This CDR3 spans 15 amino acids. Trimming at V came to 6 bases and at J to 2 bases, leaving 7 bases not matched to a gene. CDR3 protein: CASRNRGQGNYGYTF. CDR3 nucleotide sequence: TGTGCCAGCAGAAACCGAGGACAGGGGAACTATGGCTACACCTTC.

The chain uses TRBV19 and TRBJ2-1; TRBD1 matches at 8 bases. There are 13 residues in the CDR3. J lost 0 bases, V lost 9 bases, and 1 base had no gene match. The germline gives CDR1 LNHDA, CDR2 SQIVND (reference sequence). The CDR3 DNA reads TGTGCCAGCGGGACAGGCTCCTACAATGAGCAGTTCTTC. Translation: CASGTGSYNEQFF.

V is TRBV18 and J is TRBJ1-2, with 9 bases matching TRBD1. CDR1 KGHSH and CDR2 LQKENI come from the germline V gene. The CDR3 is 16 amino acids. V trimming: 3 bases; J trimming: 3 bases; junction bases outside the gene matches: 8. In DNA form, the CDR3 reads TGTGCCAGCTCACCGATGGTTAGGACAGGGGACTATGGCTACACCTTC. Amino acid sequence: CASSPMVRTGDYGYTF.

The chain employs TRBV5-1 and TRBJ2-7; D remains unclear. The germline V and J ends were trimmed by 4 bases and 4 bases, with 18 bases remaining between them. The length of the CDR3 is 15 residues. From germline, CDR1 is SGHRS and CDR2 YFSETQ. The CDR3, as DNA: TGCGCCAGCAGCCAAACCTTCGGAGCCTTATACGAGCAGTACTTC. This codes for CASSQTFGALYEQYF.

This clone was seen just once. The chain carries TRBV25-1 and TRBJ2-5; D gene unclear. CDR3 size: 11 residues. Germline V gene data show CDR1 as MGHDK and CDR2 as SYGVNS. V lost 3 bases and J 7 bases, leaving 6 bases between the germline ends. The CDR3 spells CASSEEWTQYF. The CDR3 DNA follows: TGTGCCAGCAGTGAGGAGTGGACCCAGTACTTC.

In nucleotides, the CDR3 is TGTGCCAGCAGCCAAGGACAGGGGGCCACAGATACGCAGTATTTT. Residues: CASSQGQGATDTQYF. This chain links TRBV11-3 with TRBJ2-3; TRBD1 matches at 11 bases. Unmatched junction bases numbered 3, after V lost 5 bases and J lost 2 bases. The germline CDR1 and CDR2 sequences are SGHNT and YENEEA. The CDR3 loop spans 15 amino acids.

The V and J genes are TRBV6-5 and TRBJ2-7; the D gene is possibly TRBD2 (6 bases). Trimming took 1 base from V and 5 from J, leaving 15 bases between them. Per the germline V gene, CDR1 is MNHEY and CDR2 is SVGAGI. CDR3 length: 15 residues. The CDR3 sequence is CASSYFGGGSDEQYF. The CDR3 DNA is TGTGCCAGCAGTTACTTCGGCGGAGGGTCCGACGAGCAGTACTTC.

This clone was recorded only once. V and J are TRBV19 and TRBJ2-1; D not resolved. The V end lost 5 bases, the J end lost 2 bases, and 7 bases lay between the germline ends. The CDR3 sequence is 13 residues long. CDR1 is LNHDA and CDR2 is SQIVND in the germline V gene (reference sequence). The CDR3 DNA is TGTGCCAGTAGTTTCACTACCTACAATGAGCAGTTCTTC. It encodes CASSFTTYNEQFF.

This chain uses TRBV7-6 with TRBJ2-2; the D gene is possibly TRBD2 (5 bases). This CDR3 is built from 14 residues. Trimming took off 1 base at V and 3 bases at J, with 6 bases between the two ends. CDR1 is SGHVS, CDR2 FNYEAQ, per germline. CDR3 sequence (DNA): TGTGCCAGCAGCTTAGGAGCGGACACCGGGGAGCTGTTTTTT. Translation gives CASSLGADTGELFF.

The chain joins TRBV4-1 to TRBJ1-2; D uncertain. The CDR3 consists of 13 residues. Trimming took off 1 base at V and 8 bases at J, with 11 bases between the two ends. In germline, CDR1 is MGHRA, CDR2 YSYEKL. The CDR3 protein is CASSQGSVKGYTF. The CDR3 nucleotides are TGCGCCAGCAGCCAAGGGTCAGTTAAAGGCTACACCTTC.

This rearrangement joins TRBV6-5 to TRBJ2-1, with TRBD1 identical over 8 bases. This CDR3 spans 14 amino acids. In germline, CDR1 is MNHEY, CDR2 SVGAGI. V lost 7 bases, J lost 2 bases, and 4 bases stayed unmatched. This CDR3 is CASNGQGTYNEQFF. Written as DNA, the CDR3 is TGTGCCAGCAATGGACAGGGCACCTACAATGAGCAGTTCTTC.

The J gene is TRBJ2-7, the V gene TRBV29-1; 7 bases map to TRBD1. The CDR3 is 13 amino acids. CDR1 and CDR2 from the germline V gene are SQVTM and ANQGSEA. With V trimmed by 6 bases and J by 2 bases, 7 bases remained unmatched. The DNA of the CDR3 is TGCAGCGTCATGACAGGGTACGCCTACGAGCAGTACTTC. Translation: CSVMTGYAYEQYF.

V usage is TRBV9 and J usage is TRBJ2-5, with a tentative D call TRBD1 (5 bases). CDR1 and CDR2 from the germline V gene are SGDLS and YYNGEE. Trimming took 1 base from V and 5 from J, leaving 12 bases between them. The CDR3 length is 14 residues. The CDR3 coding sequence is TGTGCCAGCAGCGTAAAGGGGTACGGGGAGACCCAGTACTTC. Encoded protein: CASSVKGYGETQYF.

The CDR3: CASSAYPGVFADTQYF. CDR3 nucleotide sequence: TGTGCCAGCAGTGCATATCCAGGGGTTTTTGCAGATACGCAGTATTTT. This sequence joins TRBV6-1 and TRBJ2-3, with D tentatively TRBD1 (6 bases). The germline V gene has CDR1 MNHNS and CDR2 SASEGT. With 4 bases removed from V and 4 bases from J, the gap between germline ends came to 18 bases. CDR3 length equals 16 residues.

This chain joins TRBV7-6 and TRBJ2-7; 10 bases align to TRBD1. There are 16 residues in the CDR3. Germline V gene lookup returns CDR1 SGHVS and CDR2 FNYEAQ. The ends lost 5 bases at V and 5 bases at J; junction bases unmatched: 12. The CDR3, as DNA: TGTGCCAGCAGCCTAGGCTCGGGACAGGGGCGCGACGAGCAGTACTTC. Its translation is CASSLGSGQGRDEQYF.

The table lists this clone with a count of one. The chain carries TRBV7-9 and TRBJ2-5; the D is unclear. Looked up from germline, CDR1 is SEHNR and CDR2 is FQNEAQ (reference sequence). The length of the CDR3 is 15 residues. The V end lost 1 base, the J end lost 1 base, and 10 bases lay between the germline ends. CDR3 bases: TGTGCCAGCAGCTTAGTCGGTAGTGGCCAAGAGACCCAGTACTTC. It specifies CASSLVGSGQETQYF. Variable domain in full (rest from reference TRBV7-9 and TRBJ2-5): DTGVSQNPRHKITKRGQNVTFRCDPISEHNRLYWYRQTLGQGPEFLTYFQNEAQLEKSRLLSDRFSAERPKGSFSTLEIQRTEQGDSAMYLCASSLVGSGQETQYFGPGTRLLVL.

CDR3 DNA sequence: TGTGCCAGCAGCTTGGACGGAGACTACGAGCAGTACTTC. Translating it yields CASSLDGDYEQYF. The chain joins TRBV5-6 to TRBJ2-7; D gene unclear. The length of the CDR3 is 13 residues. Germline-derived CDR1 and CDR2 are SGHDT and YYEEEE. Trimming removed 0 bases at V and 3 bases at J, with 7 bases between.

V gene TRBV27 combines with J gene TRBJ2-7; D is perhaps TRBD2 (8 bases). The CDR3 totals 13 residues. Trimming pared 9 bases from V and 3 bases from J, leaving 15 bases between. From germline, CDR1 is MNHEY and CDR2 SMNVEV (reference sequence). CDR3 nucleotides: TGTGCCAGTAGCGGGACAGTCTTCTACGAGCAGTACTTC. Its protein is CASSGTVFYEQYF.

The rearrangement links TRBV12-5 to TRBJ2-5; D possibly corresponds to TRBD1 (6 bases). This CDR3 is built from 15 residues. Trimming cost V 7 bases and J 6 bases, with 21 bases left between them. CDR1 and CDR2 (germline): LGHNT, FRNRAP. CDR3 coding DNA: TGTGCTAGTGTCCCGTCGTTACAGGGCTCACAGACCCAGTACTTC. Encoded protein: CASVPSLQGSQTQYF.

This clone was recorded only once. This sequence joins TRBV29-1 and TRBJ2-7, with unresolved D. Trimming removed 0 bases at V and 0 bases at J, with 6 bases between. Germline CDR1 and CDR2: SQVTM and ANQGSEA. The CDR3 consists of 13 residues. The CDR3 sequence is CSVEDLASYEQYF. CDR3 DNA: TGCAGCGTTGAAGATCTGGCCTCCTACGAGCAGTACTTC.